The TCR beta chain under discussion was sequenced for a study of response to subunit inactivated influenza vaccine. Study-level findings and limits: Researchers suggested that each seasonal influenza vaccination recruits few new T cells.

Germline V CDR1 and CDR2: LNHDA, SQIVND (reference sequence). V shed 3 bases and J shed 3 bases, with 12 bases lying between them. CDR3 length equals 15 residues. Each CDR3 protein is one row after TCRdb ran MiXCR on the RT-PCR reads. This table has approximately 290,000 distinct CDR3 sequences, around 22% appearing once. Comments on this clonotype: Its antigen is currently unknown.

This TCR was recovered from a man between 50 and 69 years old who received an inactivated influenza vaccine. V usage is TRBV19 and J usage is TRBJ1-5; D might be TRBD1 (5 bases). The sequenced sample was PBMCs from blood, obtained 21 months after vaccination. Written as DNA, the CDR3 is TGTGCCAGTAGTATCGCCGGGACCGACAATCAGCCCCAGCATTTT. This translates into CASSIAGTDNQPQHF.